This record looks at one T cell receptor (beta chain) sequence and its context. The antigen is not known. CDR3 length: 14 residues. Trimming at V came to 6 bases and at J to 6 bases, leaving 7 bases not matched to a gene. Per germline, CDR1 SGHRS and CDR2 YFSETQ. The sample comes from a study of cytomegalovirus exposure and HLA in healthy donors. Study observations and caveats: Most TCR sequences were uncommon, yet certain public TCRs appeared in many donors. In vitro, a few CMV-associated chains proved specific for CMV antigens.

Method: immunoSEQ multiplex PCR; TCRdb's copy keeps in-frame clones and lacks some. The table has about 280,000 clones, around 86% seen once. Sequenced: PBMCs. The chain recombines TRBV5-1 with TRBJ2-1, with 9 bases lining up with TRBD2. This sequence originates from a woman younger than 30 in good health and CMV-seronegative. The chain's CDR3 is CASNPGTSSNEQFF. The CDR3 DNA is TGCGCCAGCAACCCCGGGACTAGCAGCAATGAGCAGTTCTTC.